The present entry profiles one T cell receptor beta chain with its context. PCR amplification relied on 60 Vbeta primers (plus 13 Jbeta primers). The protocol was immunoSEQ multiplex PCR, while the TCRdb copy is restricted to in-frame clones and leaves out a portion. The sample includes approximately 150,000 clones, around 69% of them seen just once. This CDR3 contains 14 residues. V was pared by 4 bases and J by 4 bases, with 4 bases of the junction left unmatched. The germline V gene encodes CDR1 MNHNY and CDR2 SVGAGI (reference sequence). This record belongs to a study of cytomegalovirus exposure and HLA in healthy donors.

The sequencing input was PBMCs. This sequence joins TRBV6-6 and TRBJ2-1; TRBD1 agrees at 7 bases. The clonotype was recovered from a woman younger than 45 in good health and CMV-seronegative. The CDR3 nucleotides are TGTGCCAGCAGTTCCCGACAGGGATACAATGAGCAGTTCTTC. Its protein is CASSSRQGYNEQFF.